These 27 T cell receptor beta chains were sequenced from one sample in a study of T cell repertoires in cytomegalovirus infection. The antigens of these receptors remain unknown. TCRdb recomputed calls from the reads with MiXCR, one row per CDR3 protein. The sample has under 200,000 distinct CDR3 sequences; 20% to 25% are singletons. The material was CD8+ T cells from cultured PBMCs, obtained from culture after CMV antigen stimulation. All receptors come from a human donor in good health (CMV status not recorded). Some clones in this sample may be carry-over from other donors' samples.

The chain is built from TRBV2 and TRBJ1-1; possible D gene TRBD1, 6 bases. CDR3 size: 10 residues. V gave up 8 bases and J gave up 11 bases, with 12 bases separating them. Germline lookup yields CDR1 SNHLY and CDR2 FYNNEI. The CDR3 DNA sequence: TGTGCCAGCTCGGACAGACGGGCTTTCTTT. Translated, it gives CASSDRRAFF.

This clonotype was recorded once. The rearrangement uses TRBV7-9 and TRBJ2-7, with D possibly being TRBD1 (6 bases). This CDR3 contains 16 residues. V was cut by 5 bases and J by 3 bases, with 20 bases left in between. From germline, CDR1 is SEHNR and CDR2 FQNEAQ (reference sequence). The CDR3 loop reads CASSGQTGTNLYEQYF. CDR3 sequence (DNA): TGTGCCAGCAGCGGACAAACCGGGACAAATCTCTACGAGCAGTACTTC.

The chain employs TRBV18 and TRBJ1-1; tentative D call: TRBD1 (5 bases). Germline assignment: CDR1 KGHSH and CDR2 LQKENI. The CDR3 spans 14 residues. V was trimmed by 0 bases and J by 3 bases, leaving 8 bases between them. The CDR3 DNA reads as TGTGCCAGCTCACCACCCTGGGACGACACTGAAGCTTTCTTT. This translates into CASSPPWDDTEAFF.

This chain links TRBV27 with TRBJ1-1, with TRBD1 matching over 9 bases. The junction had 5 bases not matched to a gene; V was cut back by 4 bases and J by 5 bases. The CDR3 is 14 amino acids. CDR1 is MNHEY, CDR2 SMNVEV, per germline (reference sequence). CDR3 residues: CASSSRTGVTEAFF. Here the CDR3 DNA reads TGTGCCAGCAGTTCCCGGACAGGGGTGACTGAAGCTTTCTTT.

This clonotype was seen a handful of times. The chain couples TRBV4-2 to TRBJ2-3; TRBD1 matches 8 bases. The trim removed 4 bases at V and 0 bases at J, leaving 6 bases unmatched. Per the germline V gene, CDR1 is LGHNA and CDR2 is YNFKEQ. The CDR3 runs 16 residues. The CDR3 DNA follows: TGTGCCAGCAGCCTTCGGACAGGGTCTAGCACAGATACGCAGTATTTT. Encoded protein: CASSLRTGSSTDTQYF.

V is TRBV6-5 and J is TRBJ1-2; D is uncertain. The CDR3 totals 15 residues. Germline V gene lookup returns CDR1 MNHEY and CDR2 SVGAGI. V lost 0 bases to trimming and J lost 2 bases, with 10 bases between them. DNA of the CDR3: TGTGCCAGCAGTTACTCAACAGATCGCAACTATGGCTACACCTTC. It translates to CASSYSTDRNYGYTF.

This clonotype was picked up many times. The chain recombines TRBV6-2 or TRBV6-3 with TRBJ1-5; weak D call: TRBD1 (6 bases). This CDR3 region has 15 residues. Trimming pared 7 bases from V and 5 bases from J, leaving 18 bases between. The germline gives CDR1 MNHEY, CDR2 SVGEGT. DNA for the CDR3: TGTGCCAGCACCGATCCGACAGGTTCCGATCAGCCCCAGCATTTT. Translation gives CASTDPTGSDQPQHF.

This clonotype was counted at least ten times. The chain couples TRBV4-1 to TRBJ1-1, with no clear D. This CDR3 has 16 residues. Germline CDR1 is MGHRA and CDR2 is YSYEKL. V lost 0 bases to trimming and J lost 0 bases, with 11 bases between them. The CDR3 sequence is CASSQDQGSMNTEAFF. The CDR3 DNA follows: TGCGCCAGCAGCCAAGATCAAGGCAGCATGAACACTGAAGCTTTCTTT.

This clonotype was seen ten or more times. The CDR3 is CASSSGRPNSPYEQYF. CDR3 sequence (DNA): TGTGCCAGCAGCTCCGGACGTCCCAATTCCCCCTACGAGCAGTACTTC. The chain recombines TRBV7-2 with TRBJ2-7; D uncertain. CDR1 and CDR2 from the germline V gene are SGHTA and FQGNSA. The CDR3 loop spans 16 amino acids. The ends were cut back, 4 bases at V and 2 bases at J, with 18 bases in the middle.

This clonotype appeared a few times. The V gene is TRBV6-2 or TRBV6-3, the J gene TRBJ1-2; 7 bases line up with TRBD1. Losses at the gene ends were 7 bases for V and 3 bases for J; bases not matched to a gene: 11. The CDR3 runs to 15 residues. Per germline, CDR1 MNHEY and CDR2 SVGEGT. The CDR3 DNA reads as TGTGCCAGCACCCTTTACAGGGGAAAGGACTATGGCTACACCTTC. Protein sequence: CASTLYRGKDYGYTF.

This clonotype was seen only a few times. The CDR3 protein is CASSFLRDSQETQYF. In nucleotides, the CDR3 is TGTGCCAGCAGCTTCCTTCGGGACAGCCAAGAGACCCAGTACTTC. The genes are TRBV7-2 and TRBJ2-5; 7 bases align to TRBD1. V trimming: 3 bases; J trimming: 1 base; junction bases outside the gene matches: 5. The CDR3 loop spans 15 amino acids. Germline V gene sequence: CDR1 SGHTA, CDR2 FQGNSA.

This clonotype was found a few times. One end of the junction varies from germline; a read error may be responsible. The chain is built from TRBV4-1 and TRBJ1-1, with D possibly being TRBD1 (6 bases). The CDR3 has 16 amino acids. Germline V lookup: CDR1 MGHRA, CDR2 YSYEKL. This CDR3 is CASSEVGALMNTEAFF. The CDR3 DNA reads TGTGCCAGCAGCGAAGTGGGGGCCTTAATGAACACTGAAGCTTTCTTT.

The CDR3 region is CASSSTSGARNTQYF. The CDR3 DNA reads TGTGCCAGCAGCTCTACTAGCGGGGCTAGAAATACGCAGTATTTT. The V call is TRBV11-1, the J call TRBJ2-3; 10 bases are shared with TRBD2. Germline V lookup: CDR1 SGHAT, CDR2 FQDESV (reference sequence). The V segment lost 4 bases and the J segment 7 bases; nucleotides outside the gene matches: 8. This CDR3 spans 15 amino acids. Filled out from reference TRBV11-1 and TRBJ2-3, the complete variable domain reads EAEVAQSPRYKITEKSQAVAFWCDPISGHATLYWYRQILGQGPELLVQFQDESVVDDSQLPKDRFSAERLKGVDSTLKIQPAELGDSAMYLCASSSTSGARNTQYFGPGTRLTVL.

This chain uses TRBV7-2 with TRBJ1-5; D gene unclear. Per the germline V gene, CDR1 is SGHTA and CDR2 is FQGNSA. The CDR3 spans 14 residues. The germline V and J ends were trimmed by 3 bases and 4 bases, with 10 bases remaining between them. The CDR3: CASSFDNVNQPQHF. The CDR3 bases are TGTGCCAGCAGCTTTGACAACGTTAATCAGCCCCAGCATTTT.

This clonotype showed up just a few times. V usage is TRBV7-8 and J usage is TRBJ1-4; 9 bases agree with TRBD1. The germline CDR1 and CDR2 sequences are SGHVS and FQNEAQ. The CDR3 extends over 17 amino acids. The junction had 11 bases not matched to a gene; V was cut back by 1 base and J by 8 bases. The CDR3 DNA follows: TGTGCCAGCAGCTTAGAGTCGAGGACAGGGGATCACGAAAAACTGTTTTTT. Translating gives CASSLESRTGDHEKLFF.

In this sample, this clonotype turned up a few times. The chain carries TRBV4-3 and TRBJ2-2; TRBD2 matches 7 bases. Trimming took 5 bases from V and 4 from J; bases not matched to a gene: 7. Looked up from germline, CDR1 is LGHNA and CDR2 is YSLEER. This CDR3 is built from 15 residues. The CDR3 nucleotides read TGCGCCAGCAGCTACAGATTAGCGGGCACCGGGGAGCTGTTTTTT. It translates to CASSYRLAGTGELFF.

V usage is TRBV12-3 or TRBV12-4 and J usage is TRBJ2-7; D gene unclear. The CDR3 runs to 15 residues. V lost 4 bases and J lost 3, with 16 bases in between. CDR3: CASSSPTGGNYEQYF. CDR3 bases: TGTGCCAGCAGTTCCCCCACCGGCGGAAACTACGAGCAGTACTTC.

Details on this clonotype: The junction differs from germline at one of its ends, possibly a read error. The genes are TRBV7-2 and TRBJ1-2; D not resolved. The CDR3 loop spans 16 amino acids. Germline CDR1 is SGHTA and CDR2 is FQGNSA. The CDR3 DNA is TGTGCCAGCAGTTTAGTGGTTCGGGAGGCCTACTATGGCTACACCTTC. Its translation: CASSLVVREAYYGYTF.

This clonotype was seen more than once but under ten times. The chain carries TRBV7-9 and TRBJ2-1; D not resolved. Germline values: CDR1 SEHNR, CDR2 FQNEAQ (reference sequence). The CDR3 contains 12 residues. Trimming took 4 bases from V and 6 from J, leaving 7 bases between them. Written as DNA, the CDR3 is TGTGCCAGCAGCTCTTCCCCCAATGAGCAGTTCTTC. As protein: CASSSSPNEQFF.

This chain uses TRBV7-6 with TRBJ2-1; the match to TRBD2 covers 10 bases. Germline-derived CDR1 and CDR2 are SGHVS and FNYEAQ. V was clipped by 5 bases and J by 9 bases; unmatched bases: 10. The CDR3 extends over 15 amino acids. The CDR3 is CASSPGASGGPEQFF. DNA of the CDR3: TGTGCCAGCAGCCCGGGGGCTAGCGGGGGACCTGAGCAGTTCTTC.

The chain combines TRBV12-3 or TRBV12-4 with TRBJ2-5; D unclear. V was cut by 3 bases and J by 5 bases, with 13 bases left in between. The CDR3 contains 14 residues. The chain's CDR3 is CASSFPPLIETQYF. CDR3 DNA: TGTGCCAGCAGTTTTCCCCCCTTGATCGAGACCCAGTACTTC.

A few counts support this clonotype. The chain links TRBV29-1 to TRBJ2-7, with 10 bases that match TRBD1. Germline V gives CDR1 SQVTM, CDR2 ANQGSEA. The CDR3 covers 13 residues. J was trimmed by 4 bases and V by 6 bases; bases with no gene match: 6. CDR3 nucleotides: TGCAGCGTGCTCGGGACAGGGGCTTACGAGCAGTACTTC. Amino acids: CSVLGTGAYEQYF.

This chain joins TRBV9 and TRBJ2-6; 10 bases fit TRBD1. The CDR3 sequence is 16 residues long. Looked up from germline, CDR1 is SGDLS and CDR2 is YYNGEE. The ends lost 5 bases at V and 2 bases at J; junction bases unmatched: 4. CDR3 sequence reads: CASSDGTGAGANVLTF. DNA of the CDR3: TGTGCCAGCAGTGACGGGACAGGGGCTGGGGCCAACGTCCTGACTTTC.

V and J are TRBV6-2 or TRBV6-3 and TRBJ2-7; D might be TRBD2 (5 bases). This CDR3 region has 16 residues. Trimming removed 7 bases from V and 2 bases from J, with 21 bases in between. CDR1 is MNHEY and CDR2 is SVGEGT in the germline V gene. DNA of the CDR3: TGTGCCAGCACCACCCCTAGGGAGACCCGAACCTACGAGCAGTACTTC. This sequence encodes CASTTPRETRTYEQYF.

In its sample, this clonotype was seen many times. Relative to the germline gene, one junction end is altered; a read error may explain this. This chain uses TRBV12-3 or TRBV12-4 with TRBJ1-2, with D unclear. CDR3 size: 12 residues. Here the CDR3 reads CASSLDSYGYTF. CDR3 in DNA: TGTGCCAGCAGCTTAGATAGCTATGGCTACACCTTC.

The V gene is TRBV14, the J gene TRBJ2-1, with D uncertain. The CDR3 extends over 17 amino acids. Germline V CDR1 and CDR2: SGHDN, FVKESK. The germline V and J ends were trimmed by 0 bases and 0 bases, with 12 bases remaining between them. CDR3 in amino acids: CASSQDRVGRSYNEQFF. The CDR3 DNA reads as TGTGCCAGCAGCCAAGATCGTGTGGGTCGCTCCTACAATGAGCAGTTCTTC.

V and J are TRBV29-1 and TRBJ2-4, with D possibly TRBD1 on 5 matching bases. The germline V gene encodes CDR1 SQVTM and CDR2 ANQGSEA. The CDR3 covers 11 residues. Trimming pared 7 bases from V and 12 bases from J, leaving 16 bases between. CDR3 region: CSGARDHSQYF. CDR3 DNA: TGCAGCGGCGCCAGGGATCACAGTCAGTACTTC.